One and the same sample provided the 28 T cell receptor beta chains below, sequenced in a study of blood T cells in healthy people across ages. Using a J-beta primer mix together with a sample-barcoded 5' primer, a second PCR was run for roughly 6 to 12 cycles. MiXCR, run by TCRdb on the 5' RACE reads, gives a single entry per CDR3 protein. The sample records around 940,000 distinct CDR3 sequences, about 51% being singletons. Source material: blood. All receptors derive from an older woman in good health.

The V and J genes are TRBV28 and TRBJ2-1, with unresolved D. The CDR3 totals 13 residues. The germline CDR1 and CDR2 sequences are MDHEN and SYDVKM. The V and J ends lost 7 bases and 4 bases respectively, with 11 bases between them. The DNA of the CDR3 is TGTGCCAGCACTGGGCAGGCTTACAATGAGCAGTTCTTC. It translates to CASTGQAYNEQFF. The full variable domain, completed using reference TRBV28 and TRBJ2-1, is DVKVTQSSRYLVKRTGEKVFLECVQDMDHENMFWYRQDPGLGLRLIYFSYDVKMKEKGDIPEGYSVSREKKERFSLILESASTNQTSMYLCASTGQAYNEQFFGPGTRLTVL.

The chain joins TRBV29-1 to TRBJ1-5; D not resolved. V dropped 5 bases and J dropped 0 bases, with 8 bases sitting between them. There are 13 residues in the CDR3. Germline V gene sequence: CDR1 SQVTM, CDR2 ANQGSEA. The DNA for the CDR3 is TGCAGCGTTCCAAAGGGTAGCAATCAGCCCCAGCATTTT. Protein sequence: CSVPKGSNQPQHF.

To note about this clonotype: A single base separates this from a much larger clone, so it may be a read error. CDR3 loop: CSARVGEGTDTQYF. CDR3 DNA sequence: TGCAGTGCTAGAGTTGGGGAGGGCACAGATACGCAGTATTTT. The chain links TRBV20-1 to TRBJ2-3; possibly TRBD2 for D (6 bases). V was cut by 1 base and J by 1 base, with 9 bases left in between. Germline CDR1 is DFQATT and CDR2 is SNEGSKA (reference sequence). CDR3 length equals 14 residues.

This chain uses TRBV7-2 with TRBJ2-7; possible D gene TRBD1, 6 bases. The tail of the sequence fits TRBJ2-1 better, so the J call may be wrong. This CDR3 spans 12 amino acids. Germline CDR1 is SGHTA and CDR2 is FQGNSA. Here the CDR3 DNA reads TGTGCCAGCAGGCCCGACAGGAATGAGCAGTTCTTC. Translation gives CASRPDRNEQFF.

The table lists this clonotype with many counts. The chain couples TRBV7-2 to TRBJ2-7, with 9 bases matching TRBD1. CDR1 SGHTA and CDR2 FQGNSA come from the germline V gene. V gave up 4 bases and J gave up 1 base; unmatched junction bases: 2. This CDR3 has 14 residues. The CDR3 protein is CASSYGQGSYEQYF. For the CDR3, the DNA is TGTGCCAGCAGCTATGGACAGGGGTCCTACGAGCAGTACTTC.

The rearrangement links TRBV10-1 to TRBJ2-3; D unresolved. In germline, CDR1 is WNHNN, CDR2 SYGVQD (reference sequence). The CDR3 loop spans 14 amino acids. Trimming removed 3 bases from V and 0 bases from J, with 7 bases in between. CDR3 protein: CASSDDGSTDTQYF. The DNA for the CDR3 is TGCGCCAGCAGTGATGACGGAAGCACAGATACGCAGTATTTT.

In its sample, this clonotype was seen a few times. The chain recombines TRBV27 with TRBJ2-5; 12 bases are shared with TRBD2. Germline loops: CDR1 MNHEY, CDR2 SMNVEV (reference sequence). The CDR3 has 21 amino acids. J gave up 5 bases and V 6 bases, and 25 bases lay outside the gene matches. The CDR3 here is CASSDLGLAGLPRIGWETQYF. CDR3 coding DNA: TGTGCCAGCAGCGATCTGGGACTAGCGGGTCTACCGAGGATTGGTTGGGAGACCCAGTACTTC.

A few counts support this clonotype. The rearrangement links TRBV5-1 to TRBJ2-1; TRBD2 matches at 11 bases. Trimming cost V 2 bases and J 5 bases; bases outside gene matches: 3. The germline CDR1 and CDR2 sequences are SGHRS and YFSETQ. The CDR3 is 15 residues long. DNA of the CDR3: TGCGCCAGCAGCTTCACTAGCGGGGGTAACAATGAGCAGTTCTTC. Its translation is CASSFTSGGNNEQFF.

This clonotype showed up just a few times. The rearrangement links TRBV5-1 to TRBJ1-2; 8 bases align to TRBD1. The CDR3 sequence is 15 residues long. The ends lost 3 bases at V and 6 bases at J; junction bases unmatched: 10. Germline CDR1 is SGHRS and CDR2 is YFSETQ. CDR3 DNA sequence: TGCGCCAGCAGCTGGATGACAACAGGGGGTAATGGCTACACCTTC. This translates into CASSWMTTGGNGYTF.

The rearrangement joins TRBV6-1 to TRBJ1-2; 7 bases are shared with TRBD1. The CDR3 contains 13 residues. CDR1 MNHNS and CDR2 SASEGT come from the germline V gene. The trim removed 1 base at V and 7 bases at J, leaving 3 bases unmatched. This CDR3 is CASSEEQGCGYTF. The CDR3 nucleotides are TGTGCCAGCAGTGAAGAACAGGGGTGTGGCTACACCTTC.

This clonotype was seen a few times. The gene calls are TRBV20-1 and TRBJ2-7; TRBD2 matches 8 bases. This CDR3 has 13 amino acids. The germline V gene encodes CDR1 DFQATT and CDR2 SNEGSKA (reference sequence). Losses at the gene ends were 1 base for V and 2 bases for J; bases not matched to a gene: 1. CDR3 nucleotide sequence: TGCAGTGCTAGAGTAGCGGGGCCCTACGAGCAGTACTTC. This gives the protein CSARVAGPYEQYF.

The sample holds one count of this clonotype. The rearrangement joins TRBV20-1 to TRBJ1-6, with 7 positions matching TRBD1. CDR1 is DFQATT, CDR2 SNEGSKA, per germline (reference sequence). The CDR3 consists of 17 residues. V lost 0 bases to trimming and J lost 4 bases; unmatched junction nucleotides: 9. CDR3 protein: CSAREDPDRAYNSPLHF. In DNA, the CDR3 is TGCAGTGCTAGAGAGGACCCCGACAGGGCTTATAATTCACCCCTCCACTTT.

The J gene is TRBJ2-1, the V gene TRBV5-5, with D perhaps TRBD1 (6 bases). Germline V gene lookup returns CDR1 SGHKS and CDR2 YYEKEE (reference sequence). The CDR3 is 15 amino acids. V lost 0 bases to trimming and J lost 3 bases, with 10 bases between them. CDR3 region: CASSLVAGDYNEQFF. The DNA for the CDR3 is TGTGCCAGCAGCTTGGTGGCAGGGGACTACAATGAGCAGTTCTTC.

V usage is TRBV29-1 and J usage is TRBJ2-1; 10 bases line up with TRBD2. The J segment lost 2 bases and the V segment lost 7 bases, leaving 2 bases of the junction unmatched. The CDR3 loop spans 13 amino acids. Germline loops: CDR1 SQVTM, CDR2 ANQGSEA. The CDR3 loop is CSAGTSAYNEQFF. The CDR3 DNA reads TGCAGCGCAGGGACTAGCGCCTACAATGAGCAGTTCTTC.

The V call is TRBV4-2, the J call TRBJ1-2; D perhaps matches TRBD1 (6 bases). Germline V gene lookup returns CDR1 LGHNA and CDR2 YNFKEQ. V lost 3 bases, J lost 8 bases, and 16 bases lay in between. The CDR3 runs 14 residues. The CDR3 loop is CASSHPGQIEGYTF. Written as DNA, the CDR3 is TGTGCCAGCAGCCACCCTGGACAGATAGAAGGCTACACCTTC.

A word on this clonotype: The junction departs from the called germline gene at one end, perhaps through a read error. J is TRBJ2-1 and V is TRBV12-3 or TRBV12-4; D call uncertain. This CDR3 is built from 14 residues. CDR3 DNA: TGTGCCAGCAGTTTGGTCTCTATTTACACTGAGCAGTTCTTC. Encoded protein: CASSLVSIYTEQFF.

The chain uses TRBV5-1 and TRBJ2-3; 15 bases match TRBD2. V shed 4 bases and J 6 bases; nucleotides not matched to a gene: 15. CDR1 is SGHRS, CDR2 YFSETQ, per germline. There are 19 residues in the CDR3. The CDR3, as DNA: TGCGCCAGCAGCATCAGCCTTGGGACTAGCGGGAGGCCCAGGGATACGCAGTATTTT. It translates to CASSISLGTSGRPRDTQYF.

The chain has TRBV4-2 and TRBJ2-7, with 7 bases that match TRBD1. The CDR3 is 14 amino acids. Germline V gene data show CDR1 as LGHNA and CDR2 as YNFKEQ. The J segment lost 3 bases and the V segment lost 3 bases, leaving 5 bases of the junction unmatched. The CDR3 DNA is TGTGCCAGCAGCCATAGGGCAGGGGGCTACGAGCAGTACTTC. Its translation: CASSHRAGGYEQYF.

For this clonotype: A clone one base away is much larger, so this may be a read error. The chain has TRBV4-3 and TRBJ2-7; D possibly corresponds to TRBD1 (6 bases). V lost 1 base and J 3 bases, leaving 13 bases between the germline ends. The CDR3 has 15 amino acids. The germline V gene encodes CDR1 LGHNA and CDR2 YSLEER. The CDR3 DNA reads TGCGCCAGCAGCCAAGGTCGACAGGAAGTCTACGAGCAGTACTTC. It encodes CASSQGRQEVYEQYF.

The genes are TRBV6-1 and TRBJ1-6; D is uncertain. The CDR3 runs to 13 residues. V gave up 6 bases and J gave up 9 bases, with 12 bases separating them. Germline V gene data show CDR1 as MNHNS and CDR2 as SASEGT. In nucleotides, the CDR3 is TGTGCCAGCAGCTGGGGTTTAGGTTCACCCCTCCACTTT. Its protein product is CASSWGLGSPLHF.

This clonotype was recorded once. The chain carries TRBV20-1 and TRBJ2-1; 10 positions agree with TRBD2. Germline lookup yields CDR1 DFQATT and CDR2 SNEGSKA (reference sequence). The V gene end was trimmed by 5 bases and the J gene end by 13 bases; junction bases not matched to a gene: 17. This CDR3 spans 15 amino acids. The chain's CDR3 is CSAYQWLAGAPGQFF. The CDR3 DNA follows: TGCAGTGCTTATCAATGGCTAGCGGGAGCCCCTGGACAGTTCTTC.

This clonotype occurred once. V is TRBV20-1 and J is TRBJ1-4; no clear D. Germline loops: CDR1 DFQATT, CDR2 SNEGSKA (reference sequence). The V gene lost 3 bases and the J gene lost 5 bases, with 7 bases spanning the gap. The CDR3 is made up of 12 amino acids. CDR3 amino acids: CSASVLNEKLFF. The DNA for the CDR3 is TGCAGTGCTAGTGTTTTAAATGAAAAACTGTTTTTT.

As concerns this clonotype: Compared with germline, one end of the junction differs, possibly owing to a read error. The V and J genes are TRBV3-1 and TRBJ1-1; D is uncertain. The germline V gene has CDR1 LGHDT and CDR2 YNNKEL (reference sequence). CDR3 size: 15 residues. Written as DNA, the CDR3 is TGTGCTAGCAGCCAAGGTACCCTGGCAAGTACTGAAGCTTTCTTT. Translating gives CASSQGTLASTEAFF.

V gene TRBV29-1 combines with J gene TRBJ2-2; TRBD1 aligns across 8 bases. The germline V gene encodes CDR1 SQVTM and CDR2 ANQGSEA. CDR3 length: 13 amino acids. V dropped 7 bases and J dropped 5; count of bases not matched to a gene: 6. In nucleotides, the CDR3 is TGCAGCGCTCTAACAGGGGGGACCGGGGAGCTGTTTTTT. Residues: CSALTGGTGELFF.

The rearrangement links TRBV4-1 to TRBJ2-4; D might be TRBD1 (6 bases). The length of the CDR3 is 18 residues. Germline assignment: CDR1 MGHRA and CDR2 YSYEKL. Trimming pared 1 base from V and 0 bases from J, leaving 16 bases between. This CDR3 is CASSQGQARGLAKNIQYF. In DNA, the CDR3 is TGCGCCAGCAGCCAAGGACAGGCTAGGGGATTAGCCAAAAACATTCAGTACTTC.

In this sample, this clonotype turned up once. The rearrangement joins TRBV13 to TRBJ2-1; maybe TRBD1 (5 bases). The ends were cut back, 0 bases at V and 0 bases at J, with 12 bases in the middle. The CDR3 has 17 residues. Germline lookup yields CDR1 PRHDT and CDR2 FYEKMQ (reference sequence). The CDR3 DNA reads as TGTGCCAGCAGCTTAGGCTTGGCGGACACCTCCTACAATGAGCAGTTCTTC. It codes for CASSLGLADTSYNEQFF.

This clonotype occurred a few times. CDR3: CSARGLAEYEQYF. The DNA for the CDR3 is TGCAGTGCTAGAGGACTAGCGGAATACGAGCAGTACTTC. The chain carries TRBV20-1 and TRBJ2-7; TRBD2 aligns across 9 bases. Trimming removed 1 base from V and 4 bases from J; junction bases left unmatched: 2. The CDR3 contains 13 residues. The germline CDR1 and CDR2 sequences are DFQATT and SNEGSKA (reference sequence).

The chain is built from TRBV15 and TRBJ1-1; D perhaps matches TRBD1 (5 bases). The CDR3 totals 15 residues. V was pared by 4 bases and J by 1 base, with 13 bases between. Germline lookup yields CDR1 LNHNV and CDR2 YYDKDF (reference sequence). For the CDR3, the DNA is TGTGCCACCAGCACTCTTCTTGGGGGGAACACTGAAGCTTTCTTT. Its protein is CATSTLLGGNTEAFF.